These 23 T cell receptor beta chains share one sample of origin, sequenced in a study of OX40 agonist ivuxolimab in advanced cancers. Clones were read by immunoSEQ multiplex PCR, and TCRdb kept only the in-frame ones, dropping some. The table shows roughly 70,000 clones, with more than 70% occurring only once. Sequencing used CD4+ or CD8+ T cells sorted from blood, obtained in a trial of the OX40 agonist ivuxolimab. The receptors derive from an adult with an advanced solid tumor such as melanoma, head and neck, liver or kidney cancer.

The rearrangement links TRBV19 to TRBJ1-4; 10 positions agree with TRBD1. Germline V gene sequence: CDR1 LNHDA, CDR2 SQIVND (reference sequence). V lost 6 bases and J lost 8; bases outside the gene matches: 6. The CDR3 runs to 14 residues. Here the CDR3 DNA reads TGTGCCAGTAGACCGACAGGGGGCGTCGAAAAACTGTTTTTT. Translated: CASRPTGGVEKLFF.

The CDR3 is CASSPGQGPMGDYGYTF. CDR3 coding DNA: TGTGCCAGCAGCCCCGGACAGGGGCCTATGGGGGACTATGGCTACACCTTC. This chain uses TRBV4-2 with TRBJ1-2; TRBD1 agrees at 9 bases. With 4 bases clipped from V and 3 bases from J, the junction kept 12 bases outside the gene matches. The CDR3 covers 17 residues. CDR1 is LGHNA, CDR2 YNFKEQ, per germline.

This clone has only a few counts. The chain uses TRBV18 and TRBJ1-1; tentative D call: TRBD1 (5 bases). The CDR3 extends over 15 amino acids. Germline CDR1 is KGHSH and CDR2 is LQKENI. V lost 4 bases, J lost 0 bases, and 12 bases lay in between. The CDR3 loop is CASSLVGTMNTEAFF. In nucleotides, the CDR3 is TGTGCCAGCTCACTAGTCGGGACCATGAACACTGAAGCTTTCTTT.

This clone was found once. The chain has TRBV5-1 and TRBJ1-2; no clear D. Germline CDR1 is SGHRS and CDR2 is YFSETQ. V was clipped by 5 bases and J by 0 bases, with 5 bases between them. The length of the CDR3 is 12 residues. The DNA of the CDR3 is TGCGCCAGCAGTATGGCTAACTATGGCTACACCTTC. Amino acids: CASSMANYGYTF.

V is TRBV28 and J is TRBJ2-2; D gene uncertain. The CDR3 sequence is 13 residues long. Looked up from germline, CDR1 is MDHEN and CDR2 is SYDVKM. With 2 bases removed from V and 4 bases from J, the gap between germline ends came to 5 bases. CDR3 protein: CASSLPGTGELFF. CDR3 bases: TGTGCCAGCAGTTTACCAGGCACCGGGGAGCTGTTTTTT.

This clone was seen only a few times. This chain joins TRBV10-1 and TRBJ1-1, with D unclear. The CDR3 is 13 amino acids. The V end lost 4 bases, the J end lost 0 bases, and 6 bases lay between the germline ends. Germline loops: CDR1 WNHNN, CDR2 SYGVQD (reference sequence). Here the CDR3 DNA reads TGCGCCAGCAGTGTCGGCGTGAACACTGAAGCTTTCTTT. Its protein is CASSVGVNTEAFF.

This clone was observed a few times. The rearrangement uses TRBV11-2 and TRBJ2-7; TRBD2 aligns across 7 bases. Germline V lookup: CDR1 SGHAT, CDR2 FQNNGV. Losses at the gene ends were 5 bases for V and 5 bases for J; bases not matched to a gene: 9. CDR3 size: 14 residues. The CDR3 sequence: CASSPTWREHEQYF. The CDR3 DNA reads TGTGCCAGCAGCCCGACCTGGCGGGAGCACGAGCAGTACTTC.

The chain carries TRBV7-9 and TRBJ1-5, with D possibly TRBD1 on 6 matching bases. CDR3 length equals 15 residues. Trimming pared 1 base from V and 5 bases from J, leaving 12 bases between. CDR1 and CDR2 (germline): SEHNR, FQNEAQ (reference sequence). CDR3 amino acids: CASSLGRGGDQPQHF. DNA of the CDR3: TGTGCCAGCAGCTTAGGACGGGGGGGCGATCAGCCCCAGCATTTT.

The chain links TRBV7-2 to TRBJ1-5; 12 positions match TRBD1. In germline, CDR1 is SGHTA, CDR2 FQGNSA. There are 15 residues in the CDR3. Trimming removed 4 bases from V and 5 bases from J; junction bases left unmatched: 3. The CDR3 bases are TGTGCCAGCAGCTCCGGGACAGGGGGCTATCAGCCCCAGCATTTT. Protein: CASSSGTGGYQPQHF.

This sequence joins TRBV7-2 and TRBJ1-1, with 7 bases that match TRBD1. The germline gives CDR1 SGHTA, CDR2 FQGNSA. With 5 bases clipped from V and 5 bases from J, the junction kept 14 bases outside the gene matches. The CDR3 runs to 16 residues. CDR3 sequence: CASSANRGSASTEAFF. CDR3 DNA sequence: TGTGCCAGCAGCGCCAACAGGGGTTCGGCATCGACTGAAGCTTTCTTT.

This clone appeared a few times. The chain combines TRBV9 with TRBJ1-2; unclear D gene. The V end lost 0 bases, the J end lost 1 base, and 13 bases lay between the germline ends. The CDR3 spans 16 residues. Per the germline V gene, CDR1 is SGDLS and CDR2 is YYNGEE. The CDR3 DNA follows: TGTGCCAGCAGCGTAGGTGCGGGAGGGCTTAACTATGGCTACACCTTC. Its protein product is CASSVGAGGLNYGYTF.

V usage is TRBV7-2 and J usage is TRBJ2-7; D possibly corresponds to TRBD2 (6 bases). V gave up 3 bases and J gave up 3 bases, with 15 bases separating them. The CDR3 runs 15 residues. Germline V CDR1 and CDR2: SGHTA, FQGNSA. The CDR3 DNA is TGTGCCAGCAGCTTGAGGACTGGGACTGGCTACGAGCAGTACTTC. Its protein product is CASSLRTGTGYEQYF.

The CDR3 region is CASSATTGLLYGYTF. Written as DNA, the CDR3 is TGTGCCAGCAGCGCAACGACAGGTCTCCTCTATGGCTACACCTTC. The J gene is TRBJ1-2, the V gene TRBV9, with D perhaps TRBD1 (6 bases). Germline V lookup: CDR1 SGDLS, CDR2 YYNGEE. V lost 3 bases, J lost 4 bases, and 16 bases lay in between. The CDR3 has 15 amino acids.

CDR3 residues: CASSLARDRGLWGETQYF. The CDR3 DNA is TGTGCCAGCAGCTTAGCCCGGGACAGGGGGCTTTGGGGAGAGACCCAGTACTTC. This chain uses TRBV7-9 with TRBJ2-5, with TRBD1 matching 12 bases. This CDR3 comprises 18 residues. V dropped 0 bases and J dropped 4; count of bases not matched to a gene: 9. Germline V gene sequence: CDR1 SEHNR, CDR2 FQNEAQ (reference sequence).

The rearrangement uses TRBV4-2 and TRBJ1-2, with TRBD1 matching over 7 bases. The germline V gene encodes CDR1 LGHNA and CDR2 YNFKEQ. Trimming at V came to 3 bases and at J to 6 bases, leaving 10 bases not matched to a gene. The CDR3 is 15 amino acids. This CDR3 reads CASSQSQGVRHGYTF. The DNA of the CDR3 is TGTGCCAGCAGCCAGAGTCAGGGGGTCAGGCATGGCTACACCTTC.

The J gene is TRBJ1-2, the V gene TRBV18; 11 bases agree with TRBD1. The J segment lost 8 bases and the V segment lost 1 base, leaving 9 bases of the junction unmatched. This CDR3 has 16 residues. Germline V gene sequence: CDR1 KGHSH, CDR2 LQKENI. The CDR3 DNA reads as TGTGCCAGCTCACCACGTCTCGGACAGGGGGCGCCAGGCTACACCTTC. Residues: CASSPRLGQGAPGYTF.

This clone was seen more than once but under ten times. This rearrangement joins TRBV6-1 to TRBJ2-7; D ambiguous. V was pared by 4 bases and J by 1 base, with 8 bases between. There are 13 residues in the CDR3. Per germline, CDR1 MNHNS and CDR2 SASEGT. Written as DNA, the CDR3 is TGTGCCAGCAGTGTTGAGCCGTCCTACGAGCAGTACTTC. It codes for CASSVEPSYEQYF.

This clone showed up just a few times. This chain connects TRBV4-2 to TRBJ2-5; the D is unclear. V gave up 0 bases and J gave up 7 bases, with 15 bases separating them. The CDR3 has 15 residues. Germline CDR1 is LGHNA and CDR2 is YNFKEQ. In DNA, the CDR3 is TGTGCCAGCAGCCAAGAGTATTCCCTAAAGGGGACCCAGTACTTC. It codes for CASSQEYSLKGTQYF.

CDR3 in amino acids: CASSPGPYGYTF. Here the CDR3 DNA reads TGTGCCAGCAGCCCCGGGCCCTATGGCTACACCTTC. This chain links TRBV7-9 with TRBJ1-2; D is uncertain. The CDR3 spans 12 residues. V gave up 5 bases and J gave up 4 bases, with 8 bases separating them. Germline CDR1 and CDR2: SEHNR and FQNEAQ (reference sequence).

The chain employs TRBV27 and TRBJ1-2; D is possibly TRBD1 (5 bases). Trimming removed 4 bases from V and 6 bases from J, with 18 bases in between. The length of the CDR3 is 15 residues. Germline assignment: CDR1 MNHEY and CDR2 SMNVEV (reference sequence). CDR3 sequence reads: CASSSLHASGDGYTF. For the CDR3, the DNA is TGTGCCAGCAGTTCCTTGCACGCTTCGGGGGATGGCTACACCTTC.

This clone has only a few counts. The genes are TRBV5-1 and TRBJ1-1, with D tentatively TRBD1 (5 bases). The CDR3 is made up of 15 amino acids. Looked up from germline, CDR1 is SGHRS and CDR2 is YFSETQ. V lost 0 bases, J lost 1 base, and 10 bases lay in between. DNA of the CDR3: TGCGCCAGCAGCTTGGGGACGGGGGAGAACACTGAAGCTTTCTTT. Translating gives CASSLGTGENTEAFF.

The chain uses TRBV4-3 and TRBJ1-1; tentative D call: TRBD1 (6 bases). V was shortened by 4 bases and J by 0 bases, with 9 bases between the two germline ends. CDR3 size: 14 residues. In germline, CDR1 is LGHNA, CDR2 YSLEER. The CDR3 protein is CASSRRDMNTEAFF. The CDR3, as DNA: TGCGCCAGCAGCCGCCGGGACATGAACACTGAAGCTTTCTTT.

V usage is TRBV7-2 and J usage is TRBJ1-2, with D possibly TRBD1 on 6 matching bases. The CDR3 is 14 amino acids. Germline lookup yields CDR1 SGHTA and CDR2 FQGNSA. The V gene lost 3 bases and the J gene lost 7 bases, with 15 bases spanning the gap. Here the CDR3 reads CASSFIRDIGGYTF. DNA of the CDR3: TGTGCCAGCAGCTTTATAAGGGACATCGGTGGCTACACCTTC.